The 29 T cell receptor beta chains in this list originate from one sample, sequenced in a study of identical twins. TCRdb redid the calling of the 5' RACE reads with MiXCR, one entry per CDR3 protein. The sample carries 1.5 million to 2 million distinct CDR3 sequences, around 33% recorded once. The sample was cord blood. All receptors come from a newborn girl in good health.

The table lists this clonotype with a few counts. The chain is built from TRBV20-1 and TRBJ2-2; no definite D call. The CDR3 has 15 amino acids. The V and J ends lost 3 bases and 1 base respectively, with 12 bases between them. Germline values: CDR1 DFQATT, CDR2 SNEGSKA (reference sequence). CDR3 nucleotides: TGCAGTGCTAGTTCTCGGGTTCGGAACACCGGGGAGCTGTTTTTT. Protein sequence: CSASSRVRNTGELFF.

The chain is built from TRBV20-1 and TRBJ2-7; D is uncertain. Matching the DNA end better, TRBJ2-4 makes the J call doubtful. The CDR3 extends over 12 amino acids. Germline CDR1 and CDR2: DFQATT and SNEGSKA (reference sequence). Here the CDR3 reads CSARDLNNIQYF. The CDR3 DNA reads TGCAGTGCTAGAGATTTGAACAACATTCAGTACTTC.

This sequence joins TRBV29-1 and TRBJ1-2, with 12 bases matching TRBD1. The trim removed 4 bases at V and 1 base at J, leaving 4 bases unmatched. Germline loops: CDR1 SQVTM, CDR2 ANQGSEA. The CDR3 has 15 amino acids. DNA of the CDR3: TGCAGCGTTGCGGGACAGGGGGCTAGTAACTATGGCTACACCTTC. Its translation is CSVAGQGASNYGYTF.

The rearrangement links TRBV11-2 to TRBJ1-2; the D gene is possibly TRBD1 (5 bases). V was shortened by 7 bases and J by 1 base, with 16 bases between the two germline ends. Looked up from germline, CDR1 is SGHAT and CDR2 is FQNNGV. CDR3 length equals 15 residues. Here the CDR3 reads CASTSTGGGNYGYTF. Here the CDR3 DNA reads TGTGCCAGCACCTCCACTGGGGGGGGTAACTATGGCTACACCTTC.

CDR3 DNA sequence: TGTGCCAGCAGACCTAGACTAGCGGGAAGCCACGAGCAGTACTTC. This encodes CASRPRLAGSHEQYF. The chain couples TRBV27 to TRBJ2-7; 11 positions match TRBD2. From germline, CDR1 is MNHEY and CDR2 SMNVEV (reference sequence). V lost 6 bases to trimming and J lost 5 bases; unmatched junction nucleotides: 9. The CDR3 length is 15 residues.

Details on this clonotype: Relative to the germline gene, one junction end is altered; a read error may explain this. This chain uses TRBV10-3 with TRBJ2-3; the match to TRBD2 covers 7 bases. The CDR3 spans 13 residues. Per the germline V gene, CDR1 is ENHRY and CDR2 is SYGVKD. In nucleotides, the CDR3 is TGTGCCATCAGGCGGGAGTATCCAGATACGCAGTCTTTT. This encodes CAIRREYPDTQSF.

This clonotype has at least ten counts. The junction shows a germline mismatch at one end, possibly a read error. The chain recombines TRBV12-3 or TRBV12-4 with TRBJ1-2; D possibly corresponds to TRBD1 (5 bases). The CDR3 spans 13 residues. The CDR3 DNA reads as TGCGCCAGCAGCTTGGCCAGGGACTATGGCTACACCTTC. Its protein is CASSLARDYGYTF.

This chain joins TRBV11-2 and TRBJ2-5; unclear D gene. Trimming removed 5 bases from V and 4 bases from J, with 17 bases in between. Germline loops: CDR1 SGHAT, CDR2 FQNNGV. This CDR3 is built from 15 residues. The CDR3 coding sequence is TGTGCCAGCAGCCCAACCCCTGTAGCCGCAGAGACCCAGTACTTC. Translation gives CASSPTPVAAETQYF.

A note on this clonotype: A read error may explain this, as a much larger clone is one base away. This chain uses TRBV29-1 with TRBJ1-2, with 9 bases matching TRBD1. CDR3 length equals 13 residues. V lost 6 bases to trimming and J lost 2 bases; unmatched junction nucleotides: 4. The V gene's germline CDR1 is SQVTM and CDR2 ANQGSEA. The CDR3 region is CSVLQGANYGYTF. The CDR3, as DNA: TGCAGCGTCTTACAGGGGGCGAACTATGGCTACACCTTC.

In this sample, this clonotype turned up a few times. CDR3 loop: CASSHGAAGNTIYF. The DNA of the CDR3 is TGTGCCAGCAGCCACGGGGCGGCTGGAAACACCATATATTTT. The chain uses TRBV14 and TRBJ1-3; possibly TRBD1 for D (5 bases). Trimming took off 3 bases at V and 2 bases at J, with 8 bases between the two ends. The germline V gene encodes CDR1 SGHDN and CDR2 FVKESK. The CDR3 has 14 amino acids.

The chain carries TRBV25-1 and TRBJ2-3; unclear D gene. V dropped 2 bases and J dropped 4 bases, with 7 bases sitting between them. The CDR3 runs to 13 residues. Per the germline V gene, CDR1 is MGHDK and CDR2 is SYGVNS. The CDR3 protein is CASSESFPDTQYF. CDR3 nucleotide sequence: TGTGCCAGCAGTGAAAGCTTTCCAGATACGCAGTATTTT.

This clonotype was found many times. The chain combines TRBV7-9 with TRBJ2-7; D possibly corresponds to TRBD2 (5 bases). The germline V gene has CDR1 SEHNR and CDR2 FQNEAQ (reference sequence). V lost 1 base, J lost 3 bases, and 10 bases lay in between. This CDR3 region has 14 residues. CDR3 in DNA: TGTGCCAGCAGCTTAGGGACTTTTCGCTACGAGCAGTACTTC. It is translated as CASSLGTFRYEQYF.

The chain is built from TRBV20-1 and TRBJ2-1; 7 bases agree with TRBD2. From germline, CDR1 is DFQATT and CDR2 SNEGSKA (reference sequence). V gave up 7 bases and J gave up 8 bases; unmatched junction bases: 17. This CDR3 contains 15 residues. CDR3 region: CSGKVLAVKRDEQFF. The DNA for the CDR3 is TGCAGTGGGAAGGTTCTAGCGGTAAAGCGCGATGAGCAGTTCTTC.

This chain's CDR3 is CSVGGTSLNPTRDTAFQETQYF. In DNA, the CDR3 is TGCAGCGTTGGCGGGACTAGTCTTAATCCCACACGCGATACCGCGTTCCAAGAGACCCAGTACTTC. This chain joins TRBV29-1 and TRBJ2-5, with 8 bases lining up with TRBD2. The germline CDR1 and CDR2 sequences are SQVTM and ANQGSEA. V was clipped by 4 bases and J by 1 base; unmatched bases: 29. This CDR3 region has 22 residues.

V gene TRBV3-1 combines with J gene TRBJ2-3; the match to TRBD2 covers 13 bases. V was clipped by 1 base and J by 4 bases; unmatched bases: 5. The CDR3 consists of 17 residues. Germline V gene sequence: CDR1 LGHDT, CDR2 YNNKEL (reference sequence). CDR3 bases: TGTGCCAGCAGCCAAGGACTAGCGGGAGGCTTAGCAGATACGCAGTATTTT. This gives the protein CASSQGLAGGLADTQYF.

There are a few counts of this clonotype. J is TRBJ1-1 and V is TRBV27; D gene uncertain. Germline lookup yields CDR1 MNHEY and CDR2 SMNVEV (reference sequence). The CDR3 spans 13 residues. The ends were cut back, 6 bases at V and 1 base at J, with 9 bases in the middle. The CDR3 DNA sequence: TGTGCCAGCAGCGGACGGACGAACACTGAAGCTTTCTTT. It encodes CASSGRTNTEAFF.

V is TRBV6-1 and J is TRBJ2-1; D gene unclear. Germline values: CDR1 MNHNS, CDR2 SASEGT. The CDR3 totals 15 residues. The V and J ends lost 8 bases and 0 bases respectively, with 14 bases between them. The CDR3 loop is CASELSLRSYNEQFF. Written as DNA, the CDR3 is TGTGCCAGCGAACTTTCTCTACGCTCCTACAATGAGCAGTTCTTC.

This clonotype was observed a few times. An end of the junction does not agree with germline; a read error may underlie this. V and J are TRBV12-3 or TRBV12-4 and TRBJ1-2; D unresolved. CDR3 size: 14 residues. The CDR3 DNA follows: TGTGCCAGCAGTTCCAAGGCCTTTTCCTATGGCTGCACCTTC. Its protein product is CASSSKAFSYGCTF.

J is TRBJ2-1 and V is TRBV12-5, with 13 positions matching TRBD2. The J call is in doubt because the DNA end fits TRBJ2-7 better. Germline V CDR1 and CDR2: LGHNT, FRNRAP. This CDR3 has 16 amino acids. DNA for the CDR3: TGTGCTAGTGGTTTGGTAGGACTAGCGGGAGTCAATGAGCAGTACTTC. Its protein product is CASGLVGLAGVNEQYF.

The table lists this clonotype with many counts. The chain carries TRBV12-3 or TRBV12-4 and TRBJ1-2, with unresolved D. Trimming cost V 6 bases and J 0 bases, with 8 bases left between them. The CDR3 covers 13 residues. The CDR3 region is CASRSGTNYGYTF. CDR3 nucleotides: TGTGCCAGCAGGTCCGGGACTAACTATGGCTACACCTTC.

This chain joins TRBV28 and TRBJ2-7; D remains unclear. CDR1 and CDR2 from the germline V gene are MDHEN and SYDVKM. V was shortened by 4 bases and J by 2 bases, with 9 bases between the two germline ends. The CDR3 is 13 residues long. The CDR3 protein is CASSSPPTYEQYF. In DNA form, the CDR3 reads TGTGCCAGCAGTTCCCCGCCGACCTACGAGCAGTACTTC. The full variable domain, its missing parts supplied by reference TRBV28 and TRBJ2-7, is DVKVTQSSRYLVKRTGEKVFLECVQDMDHENMFWYRQDPGLGLRLIYFSYDVKMKEKGDIPEGYSVSREKKERFSLILESASTNQTSMYLCASSSPPTYEQYFGPGTRLTVT.

This clonotype was seen just once. The chain is built from TRBV3-1 and TRBJ2-2; D is ambiguous. Germline V gene sequence: CDR1 LGHDT, CDR2 YNNKEL (reference sequence). The length of the CDR3 is 17 residues. V lost 3 bases to trimming and J lost 0 bases, with 14 bases between them. The chain's CDR3 is CASSHLASGSNTGELFF. In DNA form, the CDR3 reads TGTGCCAGCAGCCATCTTGCTTCGGGTTCGAACACCGGGGAGCTGTTTTTT.

The genes are TRBV29-1 and TRBJ1-2; D unresolved. Germline CDR1 and CDR2: SQVTM and ANQGSEA. CDR3 size: 13 residues. Between the trimmed V and J ends, which lost 4 bases and 0 bases, there was a span of 9 bases. DNA for the CDR3: TGCAGCGTTGGGAACAGAGCTAACTATGGCTACACCTTC. It codes for CSVGNRANYGYTF.

The rearrangement joins TRBV7-9 to TRBJ1-6; 9 positions agree with TRBD1. V lost 4 bases to trimming and J lost 5 bases; unmatched junction nucleotides: 3. Germline V gene data show CDR1 as SEHNR and CDR2 as FQNEAQ (reference sequence). The CDR3 consists of 15 residues. The CDR3 loop is CASSSQGADNSPLHF. DNA for the CDR3: TGTGCCAGCAGCTCACAGGGGGCCGATAATTCACCCCTCCACTTT.

The rearrangement joins TRBV5-1 to TRBJ2-7; 7 bases agree with TRBD1. With V trimmed by 5 bases and J by 6 bases, 2 bases remained unmatched. In germline, CDR1 is SGHRS, CDR2 YFSETQ. The CDR3 runs 11 residues. The CDR3 nucleotides read TGCGCCAGCAGACAGGGGTTCGAGCAGTACTTC. Translation: CASRQGFEQYF.

The chain employs TRBV5-1 and TRBJ2-3; TRBD2 matches at 8 bases. With 5 bases clipped from V and 0 bases from J, the junction kept 8 bases outside the gene matches. The CDR3 length is 16 residues. CDR1 and CDR2 from the germline V gene are SGHRS and YFSETQ. CDR3 DNA: TGCGCCAGCAGGGTGCAGGCTAGCGGGAGCACAGATACGCAGTATTTT. Translated: CASRVQASGSTDTQYF.

This clonotype was recorded a few times. This chain connects TRBV5-1 to TRBJ2-1; 11 nucleotides align to TRBD2. The trim removed 2 bases at V and 6 bases at J, leaving 7 bases unmatched. Germline V gene data show CDR1 as SGHRS and CDR2 as YFSETQ. The CDR3 is 16 amino acids. The chain's CDR3 is CASSLELAGVGNEQFF. The DNA for the CDR3 is TGCGCCAGCAGCTTAGAACTAGCGGGAGTGGGCAATGAGCAGTTCTTC.

This clonotype was seen repeatedly, ten times or more. The V and J genes are TRBV2 and TRBJ2-7, with D perhaps TRBD2 (5 bases). Germline-derived CDR1 and CDR2 are SNHLY and FYNNEI. Trimming took 6 bases from V and 2 from J, leaving 11 bases between them. This CDR3 has 13 amino acids. CDR3 sequence reads: CASRVSGTYEQYF. The CDR3 region has the DNA TGTGCCAGCAGAGTGAGCGGTACCTACGAGCAGTACTTC.

V gene TRBV20-1 combines with J gene TRBJ2-1; no clear D gene. The CDR3 loop spans 14 amino acids. V was trimmed by 0 bases and J by 4 bases, leaving 10 bases between them. CDR1 is DFQATT and CDR2 is SNEGSKA in the germline V gene (reference sequence). The CDR3 DNA is TGCAGTGCTAGAGATGGCGACTTTTACAATGAGCAGTTCTTC. Residues: CSARDGDFYNEQFF.